The 15 T cell receptor beta chains below were found in one sample sequenced in a study of blood T cell repertoires in COVID-19. Sequenced by immunoSEQ multiplex PCR; TCRdb stores in-frame clones only, minus some. Among about 190,000 clones listed, approximately 90% were seen once. What was sequenced was peripheral blood. These receptors all stem from a woman in her thirties with acute or convalescent COVID-19.

This chain links TRBV9 with TRBJ1-4; D ambiguous. The CDR3 consists of 15 residues. Germline V lookup: CDR1 SGDLS, CDR2 YYNGEE. Trimming shortened V by 1 base and J by 8 bases, and 15 bases separated the two germline ends. For the CDR3, the DNA is TGTGCCAGCAGCGTACTGAGCACCGGAGAGGAAAAACTGTTTTTT. Amino acid sequence: CASSVLSTGEEKLFF.

The V and J genes are TRBV5-4 and TRBJ2-3; possible D gene TRBD2, 5 bases. Germline CDR1 reads SGHNT; CDR2 reads YYREEE (reference sequence). The CDR3 runs to 12 residues. Trimming cost V 2 bases and J 10 bases, with 11 bases left between them. CDR3 in amino acids: CASSFAMEAQYF. CDR3 DNA: TGTGCCAGCAGCTTCGCCATGGAGGCGCAGTATTTT.

The rearrangement uses TRBV5-1 and TRBJ2-3, with D possibly TRBD2 on 5 matching bases. Germline assignment: CDR1 SGHRS and CDR2 YFSETQ. This CDR3 region has 14 residues. Trimming cost V 0 bases and J 2 bases, with 7 bases left between them. The CDR3 bases are TGCGCCAGCAGCTTGGCGGACTCCACAGATACGCAGTATTTT. Translating gives CASSLADSTDTQYF.

The chain carries TRBV5-6 and TRBJ2-7, with D unresolved. V lost 0 bases and J lost 4, with 5 bases in between. The V gene's germline CDR1 is SGHDT and CDR2 YYEEEE. The CDR3 length is 12 residues. CDR3 DNA sequence: TGTGCCAGCAGCTTGGACCAGTACGAGCAGTACTTC. It is translated as CASSLDQYEQYF.

This chain joins TRBV4-1 and TRBJ2-7, with a possible D match to TRBD1 (5 bases). Per the germline V gene, CDR1 is MGHRA and CDR2 is YSYEKL. Deletions cut 0 bases from V and 0 bases from J, with 12 bases between. This CDR3 has 16 residues. The CDR3: CASSQDAGALSYEQYF. The CDR3 bases are TGCGCCAGCAGCCAAGATGCTGGGGCCCTCTCCTACGAGCAGTACTTC.

This chain joins TRBV2 and TRBJ2-7; TRBD1 matches 9 bases. V shed 0 bases and J 7 bases; nucleotides not matched to a gene: 7. CDR3 size: 15 residues. Germline loops: CDR1 SNHLY, CDR2 FYNNEI. CDR3 in DNA: TGTGCCAGCAGTGAAGCTAGGGACAGGGTTCGGGAGCAGTACTTC. Translating it yields CASSEARDRVREQYF.

V is TRBV4-1 and J is TRBJ2-5; 10 bases are shared with TRBD1. The V gene end was trimmed by 0 bases and the J gene end by 5 bases; junction bases not matched to a gene: 0. Germline V gene lookup returns CDR1 MGHRA and CDR2 YSYEKL. The CDR3 is made up of 14 amino acids. This CDR3 is CASSQEGQGETQYF. The CDR3 coding sequence is TGCGCCAGCAGCCAAGAGGGACAGGGGGAGACCCAGTACTTC.

With respect to this clone: One junction end disagrees with the germline gene, perhaps due to a read error. This rearrangement joins TRBV18 to TRBJ2-1, with D tentatively TRBD1 (6 bases). The germline V gene encodes CDR1 KGHSH and CDR2 LQKENI. The CDR3 consists of 13 residues. CDR3 loop: CVSSSDSNNEQFF. The CDR3 DNA reads as TGTGTCAGCTCATCGGACAGTAACAATGAGCAGTTCTTC.

The chain joins TRBV3-1 (or the pseudogene TRBV3-2) to TRBJ2-1, with a possible D match to TRBD1 (6 bases). Trimming removed 1 base from V and 5 bases from J, with 15 bases in between. The length of the CDR3 is 16 residues. The germline V gene has CDR1 LGHDT and CDR2 YNNKEL (reference sequence). The CDR3 DNA sequence: TGTGCCAGCAGCCAAGGAATAGGGGGTAGCCACAATGAGCAGTTCTTC. It translates to CASSQGIGGSHNEQFF.

Remarks on this clone: The germline gene is not matched at one end of the junction; a read error may be the cause. The chain is built from TRBV7-6 and TRBJ2-3; tentative D call: TRBD2 (5 bases). The CDR3 length is 15 residues. The V gene's germline CDR1 is SGHVS and CDR2 FNYEAQ. In DNA form, the CDR3 reads TGTGCCAGCAGCTTAGTGGGATCTAGCACAGATACGCGGTATTTT. It is translated as CASSLVGSSTDTRYF.

The V call is TRBV29-1, the J call TRBJ2-1; TRBD2 agrees at 8 bases. Germline assignment: CDR1 SQVTM and CDR2 ANQGSEA. V trimming: 6 bases; J trimming: 3 bases; junction bases outside the gene matches: 7. This CDR3 spans 14 amino acids. DNA for the CDR3: TGCAGCGTAAGATCGGGACTAGGCTACAATGAGCAGTTCTTC. Translation gives CSVRSGLGYNEQFF.

This rearrangement joins TRBV29-1 to TRBJ2-2; the match to TRBD1 covers 12 bases. Germline CDR1 SQVTM, CDR2 ANQGSEA. The CDR3 is 14 residues long. Unmatched junction bases numbered 5, after V lost 6 bases and J lost 6 bases. Written as DNA, the CDR3 is TGCAGCGTGCCGGGACAGGGGGCGCCCGGGGAGCTGTTTTTT. Residues: CSVPGQGAPGELFF.

The rearrangement uses TRBV7-8 and TRBJ2-5; 8 bases match TRBD1. V was clipped by 0 bases and J by 5 bases; unmatched bases: 5. The CDR3 runs to 15 residues. Germline V CDR1 and CDR2: SGHVS, FQNEAQ. The CDR3 sequence: CASSLAQGARETQYF. Written as DNA, the CDR3 is TGTGCCAGCAGCTTAGCTCAGGGGGCGCGGGAGACCCAGTACTTC. The full variable domain, with the rest looked up from reference TRBV7-8 and TRBJ2-5, is GAGVSQSPRYKVAKRGQDVALRCDPISGHVSLFWYQQALGQGPEFLTYFQNEAQLDKSGLPSDRFFAERPEGSVSTLKIQRTQQEDSAVYLCASSLAQGARETQYFGPGTRLLVL.

The chain couples TRBV5-1 to TRBJ2-3; 9 nucleotides line up with TRBD1. The length of the CDR3 is 15 residues. The germline V gene has CDR1 SGHRS and CDR2 YFSETQ. Losses at the gene ends were 8 bases for V and 5 bases for J; bases not matched to a gene: 12. CDR3 DNA sequence: TGCGCCAGTGCCCTGACAGGGGGTTTTGTAGATACGCAGTATTTT. Translation: CASALTGGFVDTQYF.

This chain links TRBV27 with TRBJ2-3, with 12 bases fitting TRBD2. Per germline, CDR1 MNHEY and CDR2 SMNVEV (reference sequence). This CDR3 comprises 14 residues. V trimming: 10 bases; J trimming: 5 bases; junction bases outside the gene matches: 7. The CDR3 sequence is CATSLAGGEDTQYF. DNA for the CDR3: TGTGCCACAAGCCTAGCGGGAGGGGAAGATACGCAGTATTTT.